This T cell receptor (beta chain) was captured by sequencing in a study of OX40 agonist ivuxolimab in advanced cancers. On the study more broadly: With a range of roughly 20 to 80, age averaged 60 years, and around 83% were male. More than 35% of patients had received prior checkpoint inhibitor therapy.

Study results and caveats: At 0.1 to 3.0 mg/kg and by week 6, CD4+ and CD8+ T cells in the blood had expanded clonally.

Details on this clone: Its antigen is as yet unknown.

V shed 2 bases and J 4 bases; nucleotides not matched to a gene: 7. The CDR3 has 15 residues. Looked up from germline, CDR1 is MDHEN and CDR2 is SYDVKM. TCRdb's table, derived via immunoSEQ multiplex PCR, lists solely in-frame clones and lacks some. The sample yields roughly 75,000 clones, around nine tenths seen once. The TCR sequence derives from an adult with an advanced solid tumor such as melanoma, head and neck, liver or kidney cancer. The V gene is TRBV28, the J gene TRBJ2-5; TRBD2 matches 7 bases. Material: CD4+ or CD8+ T cells sorted from blood, obtained in a trial of the OX40 agonist ivuxolimab. In DNA form, the CDR3 reads TGTGCCAGCAGTTTAACAATTCGGGAGGCAGAGACCCAGTACTTC. It codes for CASSLTIREAETQYF.